This paragraph reports one TCR beta chain. The data were taken from a study of blood T cell repertoires in COVID-19. The study recruited people aged about 18 to 89 years across about 25 US areas. Source study methods: Reference gene primer amplification yielded estimated nucleated cell counts. Libraries were prepared by immunoSEQ multiplex PCR; TCRdb keeps only in-frame clonotypes and omits some of them. That table furnishes V, J and clone size, whereas the DNA furnished D and trimming. Of 150,000 to 200,000 clones in the sample, roughly 87% were seen once. V lost 5 bases and J lost 1, with 8 bases in between. The CDR3 length is 13 residues. Germline CDR1 reads MNHEY; CDR2 reads SMNVEV (reference sequence).

The sequence was collected from a woman in her thirties or forties with acute COVID-19. Sequences were obtained from PBMCs or T cells enriched from blood (not recorded which). The chain has TRBV27 and TRBJ1-1; D gene ambiguous. The CDR3 coding sequence is TGTGCCAGCAGTAAACCGGGGAACACTGAAGCTTTCTTT. This codes for CASSKPGNTEAFF.